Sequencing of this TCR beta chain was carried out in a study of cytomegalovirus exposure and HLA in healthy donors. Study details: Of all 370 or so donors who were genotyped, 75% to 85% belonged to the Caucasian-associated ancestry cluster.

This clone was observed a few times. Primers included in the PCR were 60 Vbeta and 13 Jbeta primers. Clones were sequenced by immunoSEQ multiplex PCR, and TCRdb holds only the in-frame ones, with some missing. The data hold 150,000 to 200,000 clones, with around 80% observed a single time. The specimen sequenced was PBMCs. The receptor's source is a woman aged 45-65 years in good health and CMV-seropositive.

The CDR3 region is CASSPPPWAGGSHYNEQFF. CDR3 sequence (DNA): TGTGCCAGCAGCCCTCCGCCGTGGGCGGGAGGGAGTCACTACAATGAGCAGTTCTTC. The chain has TRBV5-6 and TRBJ2-1; 9 positions match TRBD2. This CDR3 has 19 residues. The germline V gene encodes CDR1 SGHDT and CDR2 YYEEEE. J gave up 3 bases and V 4 bases, and 17 bases lay outside the gene matches.